Each of the 25 T cell receptor beta chains below was sequenced from the same sample in a study of CD8 T cells in ankylosing spondylitis. TCRdb reprocessed the 5' RACE reads with MiXCR, giving one entry per CDR3 protein. This sample has approximately 250,000 distinct CDR3 sequences, with more than 9% found just once. What was sequenced was blood, either unsorted or a sorted T cell fraction (not recorded which). These receptors came from a male donor with ankylosing spondylitis or in good health (not recorded which).

A remark on this clonotype: Being one base from a much bigger clone, this may be a read error. This rearrangement joins TRBV5-1 to TRBJ1-4; no reliable D call. V gave up 6 bases and J gave up 2 bases, with 5 bases separating them. Germline values: CDR1 SGHRS, CDR2 YFSETQ. The CDR3 consists of 12 residues. This CDR3 reads CASNGTNEKLFF. The CDR3 region has the DNA TGCGCCAGCAACGGCACTAATGAAAAACTGTTTTTT.

The table lists this clonotype with a few counts. This sequence joins TRBV7-2 and TRBJ1-4; D uncertain. V was trimmed by 5 bases and J by 9 bases, leaving 16 bases between them. Germline-derived CDR1 and CDR2 are SGHTA and FQGNSA. CDR3 length: 14 amino acids. As DNA, the CDR3 is TGTGCCAGCAGCGCGAGATGGGGTGGGCAAAAACTGTTTTTT. It codes for CASSARWGGQKLFF.

The CDR3 sequence is CASRTGSFGYGYTF. The CDR3 nucleotides are TGTGCCAGCAGGACAGGTTCCTTCGGCTATGGCTACACCTTC. The genes are TRBV6-4 and TRBJ1-2, with a possible D match to TRBD1 (6 bases). The germline V gene encodes CDR1 MRHNA and CDR2 SNTAGT. CDR3 length: 14 residues. With 6 bases removed from V and 4 bases from J, the gap between germline ends came to 15 bases.

This clonotype was counted a few times. The V call is TRBV5-6, the J call TRBJ1-2, with D unresolved. Germline CDR1 and CDR2: SGHDT and YYEEEE. The CDR3 is 16 amino acids. V lost 2 bases and J lost 4, with 18 bases in between. The CDR3 protein is CASSFRTDRLLYGYTF. DNA for the CDR3: TGTGCCAGCAGCTTCCGGACCGATAGATTACTCTATGGCTACACCTTC.

In regard to this clonotype: With a much larger clone just one base away, this may be a read error. This sequence joins TRBV12-3 or TRBV12-4 and TRBJ2-6; 8 bases match TRBD1. The CDR3 has 17 residues. V lost 5 bases, J lost 0 bases, and 6 bases stayed unmatched. CDR3 nucleotide sequence: TGTGCCAGCAGTCGGGTGACAGGGGCCTCTGGGGCCAACGTCCTGACTTTC. It specifies CASSRVTGASGANVLTF.

This clonotype was picked up one time. The CDR3 DNA reads TGTGCCAGCAGCTTAGATGAGATAGGGGTGAGCTACGAGCAGTACTTC. Residues: CASSLDEIGVSYEQYF. The chain has TRBV11-2 and TRBJ2-7, with D possibly being TRBD1 (5 bases). The CDR3 runs 16 residues. V was trimmed by 0 bases and J by 3 bases, leaving 15 bases between them. CDR1 SGHAT and CDR2 FQNNGV come from the germline V gene.

This clonotype appeared many times. The rearrangement uses TRBV20-1 and TRBJ1-1; the D gene is possibly TRBD1 (5 bases). CDR3 size: 13 residues. The germline V gene encodes CDR1 DFQATT and CDR2 SNEGSKA (reference sequence). V was pared by 5 bases and J by 6 bases, with 16 bases between. CDR3 nucleotides: TGCAGTGCTGGGGTCGTGGGGGACGCTGAAGCTTTCTTT. Protein sequence: CSAGVVGDAEAFF.

This chain links TRBV7-9 with TRBJ2-1; TRBD2 agrees at 9 bases. This CDR3 spans 16 amino acids. Germline assignment: CDR1 SEHNR and CDR2 FQNEAQ (reference sequence). The trim removed 2 bases at V and 4 bases at J, leaving 6 bases unmatched. In DNA, the CDR3 is TGTGCCAGCAGCTTATCATCGCTAGCGGGGTACAATGAGCAGTTCTTC. Translated, it gives CASSLSSLAGYNEQFF.

Worth noting for this clonotype: A clone one base away is much larger, so this may be a read error. This chain connects TRBV20-1 to TRBJ2-3, with D possibly TRBD1 on 6 matching bases. The CDR3 has 15 residues. Germline V gene data show CDR1 as DFQATT and CDR2 as SNEGSKA (reference sequence). The V end lost 4 bases, the J end lost 2 bases, and 16 bases lay between the germline ends. The CDR3 sequence: CSANSRDMLTDTQYF. CDR3 nucleotide sequence: TGCAGTGCTAATTCACGGGACATGCTCACAGATACGCAGTATTTT.

Many counts were recorded for this clonotype. J is TRBJ2-1 and V is TRBV5-1, with D perhaps matching TRBD2 (5 bases). CDR1 and CDR2 from the germline V gene are SGHRS and YFSETQ. The CDR3 spans 15 residues. The V end was cut by 0 bases, the J end by 5 bases, with 12 bases between. The CDR3 protein is CASSLVLARDNEQFF. CDR3 bases: TGCGCCAGCAGCTTGGTATTAGCGCGTGACAATGAGCAGTTCTTC.

There are many counts of this clonotype. The V call is TRBV4-2, the J call TRBJ2-7; 8 nucleotides line up with TRBD1. With V trimmed by 3 bases and J by 4 bases, 5 bases remained unmatched. Germline V lookup: CDR1 LGHNA, CDR2 YNFKEQ. CDR3 size: 14 residues. The CDR3 loop is CASSHRQGSYEQYF. The CDR3 nucleotides read TGTGCCAGCAGCCACCGACAGGGGAGTTACGAGCAGTACTTC.

Only a few counts were recorded for this clonotype. The chain recombines TRBV7-2 with TRBJ2-4; the D is unclear. Trimming pared 1 base from V and 2 bases from J, leaving 9 bases between. CDR1 is SGHTA, CDR2 FQGNSA, per germline. The CDR3 has 15 amino acids. The CDR3 region is CASSLVSGSKNIQYF. In DNA, the CDR3 is TGTGCCAGCAGCTTAGTCAGTGGGTCCAAAAACATTCAGTACTTC.

This clonotype was found many times. The V call is TRBV20-1, the J call TRBJ1-1; weak D call: TRBD1 (5 bases). The germline CDR1 and CDR2 sequences are DFQATT and SNEGSKA (reference sequence). The CDR3 has 14 residues. V shed 6 bases and J shed 0 bases, with 14 bases lying between them. CDR3 region: CSAVSGRMNTEAFF. The DNA of the CDR3 is TGCAGTGCGGTCTCGGGACGGATGAACACTGAAGCTTTCTTT.

This clonotype has more than one count but fewer than ten. The chain employs TRBV30 and TRBJ2-5; D remains ambiguous. CDR1 is GTSNPN, CDR2 SVGIG, per germline (reference sequence). This CDR3 is built from 16 residues. Trimming took 4 bases from V and 5 from J, leaving 23 bases between them. The CDR3 region is CAWKPSGGLVSETQYF. The CDR3 DNA sequence: TGTGCCTGGAAGCCCTCCGGCGGCCTCGTATCCGAGACCCAGTACTTC.

This clonotype has ten or more counts. CDR3 residues: CSTGHTEAFF. The CDR3 DNA sequence: TGCAGCACAGGGCACACTGAAGCTTTCTTT. The V call is TRBV29-1, the J call TRBJ1-1; D possibly corresponds to TRBD1 (6 bases). Trimming removed 8 bases at V and 3 bases at J, with 7 bases between. Germline values: CDR1 SQVTM, CDR2 ANQGSEA. The CDR3 is made up of 10 amino acids.

The chain uses TRBV30 and TRBJ1-1, with D perhaps matching TRBD1 (6 bases). Germline V lookup: CDR1 GTSNPN, CDR2 SVGIG (reference sequence). CDR3 length: 13 residues. V was clipped by 3 bases and J by 7 bases, with 15 bases between them. CDR3 protein: CAWRSGRGDEAFF. The CDR3 nucleotides read TGTGCCTGGAGGTCGGGCAGGGGCGATGAAGCTTTCTTT. The variable domain in full, completed from reference TRBV30 and TRBJ1-1, reads SQTIHQWPATLVQPVGSPLSLECTVEGTSNPNLYWYRQAAGRGLQLLFYSVGIGQISSEVPQNLSASRPQDRQFILSSKKLLLSDSGFYLCAWRSGRGDEAFFGQGTRLTVV.

V is TRBV18 and J is TRBJ2-7; D possibly corresponds to TRBD1 (6 bases). CDR3 size: 14 residues. V was pared by 3 bases and J by 3 bases, with 12 bases between. CDR1 and CDR2 (germline): KGHSH, LQKENI. CDR3 bases: TGTGCCAGCTCACCTCCCGGGACACTCTACGAGCAGTACTTC. Translating it yields CASSPPGTLYEQYF. Together with reference TRBV18 and TRBJ2-7, the CDR3 gives the full variable domain: NAGVMQNPRHLVRRRGQEARLRCSPMKGHSHVYWYRQLPEEGLKFMVYLQKENIIDESGMPKERFSAEFPKEGPSILRIQQVVRGDSAAYFCASSPPGTLYEQYFGPGTRLTVT.

The sample holds many counts of this clonotype. The chain combines TRBV10-3 with TRBJ1-5, with TRBD1 identical over 9 bases. The germline V gene encodes CDR1 ENHRY and CDR2 SYGVKD. CDR3 length equals 15 residues. The V and J ends lost 3 bases and 6 bases, in that order; junction bases with no gene match: 6. DNA for the CDR3: TGTGCCATCAGTGACTCGGGACAGGGACCTCAGCCCCAGCATTTT. This codes for CAISDSGQGPQPQHF.

The J gene is TRBJ2-3, the V gene TRBV7-2; 12 positions match TRBD2. The CDR3 is 16 residues long. Trimming at V came to 5 bases and at J to 3 bases, leaving 6 bases not matched to a gene. Germline lookup yields CDR1 SGHTA and CDR2 FQGNSA. The DNA for the CDR3 is TGTGCCAGCAGCCCGCTAGCGGGGGGGATAACAGATACGCAGTATTTT. Protein sequence: CASSPLAGGITDTQYF.

J is TRBJ2-7 and V is TRBV12-5; D may be TRBD2 (6 bases). Looked up from germline, CDR1 is LGHNT and CDR2 is FRNRAP. The CDR3 has 13 residues. V was shortened by 3 bases and J by 3 bases, with 9 bases between the two germline ends. CDR3 sequence: CASGFGGIYEQYF. DNA of the CDR3: TGTGCTAGTGGTTTTGGCGGGATCTACGAGCAGTACTTC.

This clonotype was recorded a few times. The chain links TRBV7-9 to TRBJ1-2; TRBD1 aligns across 7 bases. CDR1 is SEHNR and CDR2 is FQNEAQ in the germline V gene (reference sequence). After removal of 3 bases from V and 1 base from J, the junction contained 2 bases not matched to a gene. This CDR3 has 14 amino acids. The CDR3 is CASSFGTDNYGYTF. CDR3 nucleotide sequence: TGTGCCAGCAGCTTTGGGACAGATAACTATGGCTACACCTTC.

The V gene is TRBV18, the J gene TRBJ2-1, with TRBD1 identical over 8 bases. The CDR3 covers 12 residues. Germline trimming cut 8 bases from V and 10 bases from J; bases unmatched to any gene: 7. Germline V gene sequence: CDR1 KGHSH, CDR2 LQKENI. The CDR3 DNA follows: TGTGCCAGCGCACAGGGGGTCCGGGAGCAGTTCTTC. It yields the protein CASAQGVREQFF.

The chain combines TRBV20-1 with TRBJ2-3, with 7 bases fitting TRBD1. CDR3 length: 17 residues. V gave up 6 bases and J gave up 3 bases; unmatched junction bases: 18. Germline values: CDR1 DFQATT, CDR2 SNEGSKA (reference sequence). CDR3 protein: CSAQTPGTGAETDTQYF. In nucleotides, the CDR3 is TGCAGTGCCCAGACTCCCGGCACAGGGGCGGAGACAGATACGCAGTATTTT.

This chain uses TRBV3-1 with TRBJ1-3, with D unresolved. CDR1 and CDR2 (germline): LGHDT, YNNKEL (reference sequence). The CDR3 loop spans 15 amino acids. Between the trimmed V and J ends, which lost 3 bases and 0 bases, there was a span of 9 bases. The CDR3: CASSQTGISGNTIYF. The CDR3 nucleotides read TGTGCCAGCAGCCAGACGGGGATCTCTGGAAACACCATATATTTT.

This clonotype was counted ten times or more. The J gene is TRBJ2-1, the V gene TRBV20-1, with D unclear. Trimming took 0 bases from V and 5 from J, leaving 5 bases between them. This CDR3 spans 12 amino acids. CDR1 DFQATT and CDR2 SNEGSKA come from the germline V gene (reference sequence). Written as DNA, the CDR3 is TGCAGTGCTAGAGAGGGTAACAATGAGCAGTTCTTC. This codes for CSAREGNNEQFF.